A single sample is the source of the 10 T cell receptor beta chains below, sequenced in a study of blood T cell repertoires in COVID-19. This table comes from immunoSEQ multiplex PCR, and its TCRdb copy is limited to in-frame clones, with some not included. The sample lists roughly 53,000 clones, just over 85% seen once, with 2.5% to 3% in the top ten. Source material: peripheral blood. These receptors came from an elderly man with acute or convalescent COVID-19.

This clone appeared once. The CDR3 region is CASSWDYTDTQYF. DNA of the CDR3: TGTGCCAGCAGCTGGGACTACACAGATACGCAGTATTTT. This sequence joins TRBV9 and TRBJ2-3; 7 bases map to TRBD2. Germline V gene lookup returns CDR1 SGDLS and CDR2 YYNGEE. The CDR3 loop spans 13 amino acids. Trimming cost V 4 bases and J 2 bases; bases outside gene matches: 1. The full variable domain, in which reference TRBV9 and TRBJ2-3 provide the parts outside the CDR3, is DSGVTQTPKHLITATGQRVTLRCSPRSGDLSVYWYQQSLDQGLQFLIQYYNGEERAKGNILERFSAQQFPDLHSELNLSSLELGDSALYFCASSWDYTDTQYFGPGTRLTVL.

A single count supports this clone. The rearrangement joins TRBV11-3 to TRBJ1-2, with 12 bases matching TRBD1. The CDR3 loop spans 20 amino acids. The V gene end was trimmed by 5 bases and the J gene end by 4 bases; junction bases not matched to a gene: 20. CDR1 is SGHNT, CDR2 YENEEA, per germline. The CDR3 protein is CASSPPGLGQGATMAYGYTF. CDR3 DNA: TGTGCCAGCAGCCCCCCTGGGCTGGGACAGGGGGCCACAATGGCCTATGGCTACACCTTC.

The V call is TRBV11-3, the J call TRBJ2-5, with TRBD1 matching over 7 bases. The ends lost 4 bases at V and 5 bases at J; junction bases unmatched: 10. Germline CDR1 SGHNT, CDR2 YENEEA. The CDR3 consists of 15 residues. The CDR3 coding sequence is TGTGCCAGCAGCTCGGGCGCAGGGGGAGTTGAGACCCAGTACTTC. Its protein product is CASSSGAGGVETQYF.

The V gene is TRBV6-5, the J gene TRBJ1-5; TRBD1 agrees at 8 bases. This CDR3 region has 14 residues. Trimming cost V 8 bases and J 6 bases; bases outside gene matches: 9. The germline gives CDR1 MNHEY, CDR2 SVGAGI. The CDR3 loop reads CASGGAGGRQPQHF. The CDR3 region has the DNA TGTGCCAGCGGGGGGGCAGGGGGCCGTCAGCCCCAGCATTTT.

V is TRBV7-2 and J is TRBJ2-5; possibly TRBD1 for D (5 bases). Germline CDR1 is SGHTA and CDR2 is FQGNSA. Trimming took 1 base from V and 4 from J, leaving 7 bases between them. CDR3 length: 13 residues. CDR3 amino acids: CASSLGRVETQYF. CDR3 nucleotides: TGTGCCAGCAGCTTAGGCAGGGTAGAGACCCAGTACTTC.

This clone was detected once. The rearrangement links TRBV6-2 or TRBV6-3 to TRBJ2-7; possibly TRBD1 for D (6 bases). The V gene lost 0 bases and the J gene lost 1 base, with 10 bases spanning the gap. The V gene's germline CDR1 is MNHEY and CDR2 SVGEGT. The CDR3 loop spans 15 amino acids. CDR3 amino acids: CASSYSTGLSYEQYF. The CDR3 DNA sequence: TGTGCCAGCAGTTACTCGACAGGCCTTTCCTACGAGCAGTACTTC.

The V call is TRBV7-6, the J call TRBJ2-3; D is unresolved. Germline lookup yields CDR1 SGHVS and CDR2 FNYEAQ. CDR3 size: 16 residues. V lost 5 bases and J 2 bases, leaving 17 bases between the germline ends. CDR3 amino acids: CASSTRSVILTDTQYF. The CDR3 nucleotides read TGTGCCAGCAGCACCCGGTCGGTTATTCTCACAGATACGCAGTATTTT.

As to this clone: The junction does not match germline at one end; this may be a read error. The chain carries TRBV11-2 and TRBJ1-1, with D tentatively TRBD1 (6 bases). The CDR3 extends over 13 amino acids. Germline V gene data show CDR1 as SGHAT and CDR2 as FQNNGV. CDR3 nucleotide sequence: TGTGCCAGCAGCCTAGACAGGATGACTGAAGCTTTCTTT. As protein: CASSLDRMTEAFF.

The V gene is TRBV7-9, the J gene TRBJ1-3, with 9 bases fitting TRBD1. The CDR3 length is 15 residues. The germline V gene encodes CDR1 SEHNR and CDR2 FQNEAQ (reference sequence). Unmatched junction bases numbered 3, after V lost 4 bases and J lost 2 bases. The chain's CDR3 is CASSYTGGPGNTIYF. CDR3 coding DNA: TGTGCCAGCAGCTATACAGGGGGCCCTGGAAACACCATATATTTT.

V and J are TRBV19 and TRBJ1-3; 7 bases map to TRBD1. V gave up 9 bases and J gave up 3 bases; unmatched junction bases: 8. This CDR3 has 14 amino acids. Germline assignment: CDR1 LNHDA and CDR2 SQIVND (reference sequence). As DNA, the CDR3 is TGTGCCAGCCTTCAACAGGGGAGTGGAAACACCATATATTTT. Translation gives CASLQQGSGNTIYF.